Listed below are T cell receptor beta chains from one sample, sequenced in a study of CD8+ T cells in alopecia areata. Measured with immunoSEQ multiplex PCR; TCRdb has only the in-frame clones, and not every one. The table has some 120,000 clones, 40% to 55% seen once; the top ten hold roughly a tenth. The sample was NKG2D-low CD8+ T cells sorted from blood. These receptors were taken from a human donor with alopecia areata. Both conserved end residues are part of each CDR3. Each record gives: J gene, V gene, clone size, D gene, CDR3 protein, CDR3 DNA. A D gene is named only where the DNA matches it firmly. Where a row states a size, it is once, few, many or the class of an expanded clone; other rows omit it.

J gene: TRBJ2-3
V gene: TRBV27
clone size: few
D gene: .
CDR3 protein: CASSFLEGDTQYF
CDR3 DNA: TGTGCCAGCAGTTTCCTCGAGGGGGATACGCAGTATTTT

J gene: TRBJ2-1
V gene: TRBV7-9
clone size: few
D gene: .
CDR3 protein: CASSSLGGEQFF
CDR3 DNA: TGTGCCAGCAGCTCCTTAGGGGGTGAGCAGTTCTTC

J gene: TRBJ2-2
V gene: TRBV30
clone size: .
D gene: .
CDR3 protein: CAWSSTGLDTGELFF
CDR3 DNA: TGTGCCTGGAGTTCGACAGGACTAGACACCGGGGAGCTGTTTTTT

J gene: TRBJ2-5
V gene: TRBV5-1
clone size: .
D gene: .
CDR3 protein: CASTGGTELLETQYF
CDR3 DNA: TGCGCCAGCACCGGTGGGACCGAGCTTTTAGAGACCCAGTACTTC

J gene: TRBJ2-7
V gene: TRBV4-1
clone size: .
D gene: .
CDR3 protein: CASSQETDLYEQYF
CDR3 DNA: TGCGCCAGCAGCCAAGAGACAGATCTCTACGAGCAGTACTTC

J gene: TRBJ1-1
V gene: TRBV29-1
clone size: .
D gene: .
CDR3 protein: CSVEDLEGHGTEAFF
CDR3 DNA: TGCAGCGTTGAAGATCTCGAGGGCCATGGGACTGAAGCTTTCTTT

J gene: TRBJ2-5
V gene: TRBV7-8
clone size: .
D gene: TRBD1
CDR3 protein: CAITIRGGRETQYF
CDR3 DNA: TGTGCCATCACGATCAGAGGGGGCCGGGAGACCCAGTACTTC

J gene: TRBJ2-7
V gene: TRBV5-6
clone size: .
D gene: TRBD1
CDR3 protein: CASSLGTGDEQYF
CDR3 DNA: TGTGCCAGCAGCTTGGGGACAGGGGACGAGCAGTACTTC

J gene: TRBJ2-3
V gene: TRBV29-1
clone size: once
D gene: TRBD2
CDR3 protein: CSVTTLAARDLDTQYF
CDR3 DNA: TGCAGCGTGACGACACTAGCGGCCCGTGACTTGGATACGCAGTATTTT

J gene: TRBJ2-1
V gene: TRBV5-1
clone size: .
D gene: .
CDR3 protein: CASSLAGSSYNEQFF
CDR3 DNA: TGCGCCAGCAGCTTGGCTGGGAGCTCCTACAATGAGCAGTTCTTC

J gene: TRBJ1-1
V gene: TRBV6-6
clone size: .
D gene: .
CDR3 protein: CASNGGTEAFF
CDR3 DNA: TGTGCCAGCAACGGGGGCACTGAAGCTTTCTTT

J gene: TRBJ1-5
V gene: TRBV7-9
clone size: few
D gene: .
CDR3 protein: CASSLGGQPQHF
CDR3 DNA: TGTGCCAGCAGCTTAGGTGGTCAGCCCCAGCATTTT

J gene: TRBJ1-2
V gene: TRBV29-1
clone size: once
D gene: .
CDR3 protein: CSPGTMGYTF
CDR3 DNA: TGCAGCCCTGGGACAATGGGCTACACCTTC

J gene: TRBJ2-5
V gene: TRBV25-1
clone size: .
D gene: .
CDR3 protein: CASRLTGFQETQYF
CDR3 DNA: TGTGCCAGCAGGCTCACAGGGTTTCAAGAGACCCAGTACTTC

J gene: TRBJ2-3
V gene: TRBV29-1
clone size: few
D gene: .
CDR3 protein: CSVEGLDGPGYDTQYF
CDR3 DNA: TGCAGCGTGGAGGGATTGGACGGTCCTGGGTACGATACGCAGTATTTT

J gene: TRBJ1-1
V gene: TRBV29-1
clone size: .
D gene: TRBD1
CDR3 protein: CSVEDGQGASAFF
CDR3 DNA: TGCAGCGTTGAAGATGGACAGGGGGCAAGCGCTTTCTTT